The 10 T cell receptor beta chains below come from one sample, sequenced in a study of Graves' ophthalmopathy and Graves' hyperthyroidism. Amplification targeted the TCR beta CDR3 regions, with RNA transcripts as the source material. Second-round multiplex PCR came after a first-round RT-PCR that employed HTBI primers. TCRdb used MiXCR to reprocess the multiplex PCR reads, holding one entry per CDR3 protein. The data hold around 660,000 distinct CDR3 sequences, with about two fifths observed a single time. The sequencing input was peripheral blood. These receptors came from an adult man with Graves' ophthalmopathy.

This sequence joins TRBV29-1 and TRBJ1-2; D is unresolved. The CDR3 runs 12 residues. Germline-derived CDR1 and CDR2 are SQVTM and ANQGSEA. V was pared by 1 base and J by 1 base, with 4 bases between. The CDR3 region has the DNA TGCAGCGTTGAAGCCAGTAACTATGGCTACACCTTC. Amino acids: CSVEASNYGYTF.

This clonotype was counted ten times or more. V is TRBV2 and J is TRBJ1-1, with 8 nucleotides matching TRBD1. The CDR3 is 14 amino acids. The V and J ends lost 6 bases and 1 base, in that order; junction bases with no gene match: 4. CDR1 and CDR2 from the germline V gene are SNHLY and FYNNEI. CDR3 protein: CASRFGTGNTEAFF. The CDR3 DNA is TGTGCCAGCAGGTTTGGGACAGGGAACACTGAAGCTTTCTTT.

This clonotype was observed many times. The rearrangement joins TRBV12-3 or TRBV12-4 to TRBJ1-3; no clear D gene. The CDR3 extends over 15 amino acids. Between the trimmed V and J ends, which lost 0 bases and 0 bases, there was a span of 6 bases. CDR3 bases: TGTGCCAGCAGTTTAGCGGTACGCTCTGGAAACACCATATATTTT. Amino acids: CASSLAVRSGNTIYF.

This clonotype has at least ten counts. This CDR3 reads CASSVGGGTNTGELFF. The CDR3, as DNA: TGCGCCAGCAGCGTCGGCGGGGGAACGAACACCGGGGAGCTGTTTTTT. The chain joins TRBV5-1 to TRBJ2-2, with 7 bases identical to TRBD2. The CDR3 is 16 residues long. With V trimmed by 4 bases and J by 0 bases, 6 bases remained unmatched. Germline loops: CDR1 SGHRS, CDR2 YFSETQ.

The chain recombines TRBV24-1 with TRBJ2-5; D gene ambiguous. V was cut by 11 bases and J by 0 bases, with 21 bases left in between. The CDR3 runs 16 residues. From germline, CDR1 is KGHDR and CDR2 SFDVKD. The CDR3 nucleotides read TGTGCCAGCAACTTGGCGCCCACGGACGACCAAGAGACCCAGTACTTC. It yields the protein CASNLAPTDDQETQYF.

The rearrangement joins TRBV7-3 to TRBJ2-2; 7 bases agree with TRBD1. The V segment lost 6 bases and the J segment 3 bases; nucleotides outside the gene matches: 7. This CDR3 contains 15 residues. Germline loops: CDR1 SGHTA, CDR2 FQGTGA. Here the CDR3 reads CASSYRGPDTGELFF. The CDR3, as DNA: TGTGCCAGCAGTTACAGGGGTCCGGACACCGGGGAGCTGTTTTTT.

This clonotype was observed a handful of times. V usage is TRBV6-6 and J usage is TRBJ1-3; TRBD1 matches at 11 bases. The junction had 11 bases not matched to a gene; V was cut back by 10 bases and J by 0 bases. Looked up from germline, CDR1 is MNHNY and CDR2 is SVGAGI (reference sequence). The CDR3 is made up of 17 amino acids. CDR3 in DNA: TGTGCCACCAAGGGACAGGGGGATCTGGGCTCTGGAAACACCATATATTTT. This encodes CATKGQGDLGSGNTIYF.

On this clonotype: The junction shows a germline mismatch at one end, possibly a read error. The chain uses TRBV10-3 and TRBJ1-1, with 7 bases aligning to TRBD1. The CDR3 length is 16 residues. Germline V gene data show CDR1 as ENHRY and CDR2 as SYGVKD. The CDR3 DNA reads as TGTGCCAGCAGTGACCCCCCGGGACAGAGAAATACTGAAGCTTTCTTT. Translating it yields CASSDPPGQRNTEAFF.

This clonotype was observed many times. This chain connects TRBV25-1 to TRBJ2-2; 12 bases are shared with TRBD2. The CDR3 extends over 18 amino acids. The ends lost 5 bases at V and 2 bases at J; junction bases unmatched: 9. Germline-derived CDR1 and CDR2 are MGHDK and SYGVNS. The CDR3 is CASSSNLAGGLNTGELFF. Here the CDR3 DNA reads TGTGCCAGCAGTTCGAACCTAGCGGGGGGGCTCAACACCGGGGAGCTGTTTTTT. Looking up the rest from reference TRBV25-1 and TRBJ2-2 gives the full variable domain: EADIYQTPRYLVIGTGKKITLECSQTMGHDKMYWYQQDPGMELHLIHYSYGVNSTEKGDLSSESTVSRIRTEHFPLTLESARPSHTSQYLCASSSNLAGGLNTGELFFGEGSRLTVL.

CDR3 coding DNA: TGTGCCATCAGTGGATCGGAATACTACGAGCAGTACTTC. This gives the protein CAISGSEYYEQYF. V and J are TRBV10-3 and TRBJ2-7, with D hard to call. Trimming took off 4 bases at V and 3 bases at J, with 10 bases between the two ends. This CDR3 comprises 13 residues. Germline V gene lookup returns CDR1 ENHRY and CDR2 SYGVKD.